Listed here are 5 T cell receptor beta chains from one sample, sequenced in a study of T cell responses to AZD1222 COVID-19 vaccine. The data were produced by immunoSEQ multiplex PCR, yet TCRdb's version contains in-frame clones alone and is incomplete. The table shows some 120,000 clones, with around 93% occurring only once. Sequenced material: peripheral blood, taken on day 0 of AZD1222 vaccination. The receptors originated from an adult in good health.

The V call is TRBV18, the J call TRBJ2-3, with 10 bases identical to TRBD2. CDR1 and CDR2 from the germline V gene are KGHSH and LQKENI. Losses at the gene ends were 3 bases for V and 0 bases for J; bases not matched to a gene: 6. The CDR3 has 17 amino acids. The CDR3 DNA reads TGTGCCAGCTCACCCTATACTAGCGGGATGAGCACAGATACGCAGTATTTT. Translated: CASSPYTSGMSTDTQYF.

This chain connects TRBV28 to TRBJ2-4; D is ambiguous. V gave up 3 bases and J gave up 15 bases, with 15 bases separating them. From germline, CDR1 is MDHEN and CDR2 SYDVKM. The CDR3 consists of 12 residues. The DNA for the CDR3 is TGTGCCAGCAGTTTTTGGCAGACGAAACGGTACTTC. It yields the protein CASSFWQTKRYF.

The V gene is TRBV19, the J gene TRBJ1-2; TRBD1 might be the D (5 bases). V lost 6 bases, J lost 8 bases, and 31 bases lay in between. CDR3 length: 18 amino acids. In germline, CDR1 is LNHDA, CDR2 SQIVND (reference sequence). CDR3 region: CASSGPPGLYIKTRGYTF. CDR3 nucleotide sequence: TGTGCCAGTAGCGGCCCTCCGGGACTCTATATCAAAACGAGGGGCTACACCTTC.

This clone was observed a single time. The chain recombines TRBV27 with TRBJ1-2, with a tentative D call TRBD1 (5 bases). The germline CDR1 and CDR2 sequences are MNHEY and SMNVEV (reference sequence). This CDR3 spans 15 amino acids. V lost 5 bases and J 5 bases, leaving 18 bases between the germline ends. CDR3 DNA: TGTGCCAGCAGTCTCCGAAGGGGTTCTCAGTATGGCTACACCTTC. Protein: CASSLRRGSQYGYTF.

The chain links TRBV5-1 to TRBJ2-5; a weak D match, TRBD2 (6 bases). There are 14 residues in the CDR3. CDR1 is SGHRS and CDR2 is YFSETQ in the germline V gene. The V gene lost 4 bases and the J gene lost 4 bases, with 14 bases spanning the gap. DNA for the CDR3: TGCGCCAGCAGCCCGGGAGATTGGGGAGAGACCCAGTACTTC. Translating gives CASSPGDWGETQYF. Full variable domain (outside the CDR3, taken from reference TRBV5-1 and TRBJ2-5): KAGVTQTPRYLIKTRGQQVTLSCSPISGHRSVSWYQQTPGQGLQFLFEYFSETQRNKGNFPGRFSGRQFSNSRSEMNVSTLELGDSALYLCASSPGDWGETQYFGPGTRLLVL.